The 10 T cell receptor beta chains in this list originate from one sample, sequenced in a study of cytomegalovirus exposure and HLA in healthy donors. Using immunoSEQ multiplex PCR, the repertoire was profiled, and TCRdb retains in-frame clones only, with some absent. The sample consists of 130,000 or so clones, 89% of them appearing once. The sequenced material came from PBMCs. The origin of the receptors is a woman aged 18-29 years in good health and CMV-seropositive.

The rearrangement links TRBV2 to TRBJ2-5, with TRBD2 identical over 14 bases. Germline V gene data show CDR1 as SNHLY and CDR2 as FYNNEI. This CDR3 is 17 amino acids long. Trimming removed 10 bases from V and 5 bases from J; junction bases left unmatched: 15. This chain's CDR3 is CATLRTSGGTADETQYF. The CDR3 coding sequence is TGTGCCACCCTCCGGACTAGCGGGGGGACGGCTGATGAGACCCAGTACTTC.

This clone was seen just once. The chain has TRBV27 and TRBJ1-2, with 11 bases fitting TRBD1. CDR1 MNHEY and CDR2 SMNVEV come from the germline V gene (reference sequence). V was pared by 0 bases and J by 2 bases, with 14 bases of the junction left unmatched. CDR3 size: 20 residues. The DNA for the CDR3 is TGTGCCAGCAGTTTATCGCGCCCACTACGACGGGACAGGGGGAACTATGGCTACACCTTC. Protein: CASSLSRPLRRDRGNYGYTF.

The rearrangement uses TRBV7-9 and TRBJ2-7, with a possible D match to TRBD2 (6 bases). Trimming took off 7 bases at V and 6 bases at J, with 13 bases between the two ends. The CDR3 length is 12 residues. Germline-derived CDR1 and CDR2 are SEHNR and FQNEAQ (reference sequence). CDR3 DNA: TGTGCCAGCACCACCACCGGGGGCGAGCAGTACTTC. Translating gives CASTTTGGEQYF.

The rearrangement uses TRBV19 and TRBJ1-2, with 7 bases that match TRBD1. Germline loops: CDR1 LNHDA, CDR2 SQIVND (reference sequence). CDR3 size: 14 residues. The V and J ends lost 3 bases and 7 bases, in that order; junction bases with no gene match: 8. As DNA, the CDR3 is TGTGCCAGTAGTATTCCTGACAGGGTTGCTGGCTACACCTTC. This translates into CASSIPDRVAGYTF.

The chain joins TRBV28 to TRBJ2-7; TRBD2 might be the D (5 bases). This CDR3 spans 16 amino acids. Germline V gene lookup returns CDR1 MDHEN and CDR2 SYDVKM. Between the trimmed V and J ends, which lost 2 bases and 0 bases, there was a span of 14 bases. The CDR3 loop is CASSLAPDWSSYEQYF. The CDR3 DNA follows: TGTGCCAGCAGTTTAGCTCCGGACTGGAGCTCCTACGAGCAGTACTTC.

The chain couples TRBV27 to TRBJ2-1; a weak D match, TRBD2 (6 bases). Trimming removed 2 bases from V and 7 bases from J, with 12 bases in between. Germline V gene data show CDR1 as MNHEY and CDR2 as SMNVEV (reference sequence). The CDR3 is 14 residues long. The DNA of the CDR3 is TGTGCCAGCAGTTTAGTTACCGGGGGAAATGAGCAGTTCTTC. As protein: CASSLVTGGNEQFF.

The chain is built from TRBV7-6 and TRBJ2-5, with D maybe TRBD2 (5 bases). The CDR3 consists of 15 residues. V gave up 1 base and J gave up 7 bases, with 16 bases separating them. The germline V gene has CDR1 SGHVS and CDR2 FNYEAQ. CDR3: CASSLGETAGGTQYF. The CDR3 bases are TGTGCCAGCAGCTTAGGGGAAACTGCAGGAGGGACCCAGTACTTC. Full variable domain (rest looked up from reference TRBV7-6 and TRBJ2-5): GAGVSQSPRYKVTKRGQDVALRCDPISGHVSLYWYRQALGQGPEFLTYFNYEAQQDKSGLPNDRFSAERPEGSISTLTIQRTEQRDSAMYRCASSLGETAGGTQYFGPGTRLLVL.

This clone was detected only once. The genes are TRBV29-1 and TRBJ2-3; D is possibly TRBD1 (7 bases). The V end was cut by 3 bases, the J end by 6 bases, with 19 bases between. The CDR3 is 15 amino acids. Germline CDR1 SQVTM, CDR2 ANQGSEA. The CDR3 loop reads CSVDEWRGRGDTQYF. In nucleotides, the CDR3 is TGCAGCGTTGACGAGTGGCGGGGCAGGGGGGATACGCAGTATTTT.

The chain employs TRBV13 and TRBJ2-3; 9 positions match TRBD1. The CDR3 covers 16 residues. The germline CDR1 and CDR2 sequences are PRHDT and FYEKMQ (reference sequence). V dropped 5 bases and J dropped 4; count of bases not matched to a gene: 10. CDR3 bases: TGTGCCAGCAGCCCCCGGACAGGGGAATCCCCAGATACGCAGTATTTT. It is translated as CASSPRTGESPDTQYF.

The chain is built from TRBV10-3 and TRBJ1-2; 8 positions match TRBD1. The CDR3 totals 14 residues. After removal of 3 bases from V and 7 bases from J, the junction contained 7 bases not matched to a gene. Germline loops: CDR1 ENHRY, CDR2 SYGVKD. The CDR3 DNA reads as TGTGCCATCAGTGAACAACAGGGGGTGGGTGGCTACACCTTC. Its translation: CAISEQQGVGGYTF.